What follows are 5 T cell receptor beta chains derived from one specimen sequenced in a study of cytomegalovirus exposure and HLA in healthy donors. The primer mix had 60 Vbeta and 13 Jbeta primers. Sequencing was performed with immunoSEQ multiplex PCR; in TCRdb, only in-frame clones are kept and a portion is missing. The sample has some 120,000 clones, 70% to 80% seen once; the top ten hold around 12%. Sequenced: PBMCs. The receptors shown here come from a woman between 35 and 50 years old in good health and CMV-seropositive.

Only a few counts were recorded for this clone. V and J are TRBV18 and TRBJ2-3, with 7 positions matching TRBD2. Germline V gene lookup returns CDR1 KGHSH and CDR2 LQKENI. V was clipped by 3 bases and J by 9 bases; unmatched bases: 3. This CDR3 has 12 amino acids. DNA for the CDR3: TGTGCCAGCTCACCGGACGGGGGGACGCAGTATTTT. Protein product: CASSPDGGTQYF.

This clone was seen once. This chain connects TRBV5-4 to TRBJ2-7; D is possibly TRBD1 (6 bases). Between the trimmed V and J ends, which lost 4 bases and 5 bases, there was a span of 13 bases. The length of the CDR3 is 13 residues. Germline loops: CDR1 SGHNT, CDR2 YYREEE (reference sequence). The CDR3 DNA reads TGTGCCAGCAGCCAGGGGAGCGGCGACGAGCAGTACTTC. This translates into CASSQGSGDEQYF.

The rearrangement uses TRBV18 and TRBJ2-3; 10 bases agree with TRBD2. CDR1 KGHSH and CDR2 LQKENI come from the germline V gene. The CDR3 runs 15 residues. V shed 4 bases and J 1 base; nucleotides not matched to a gene: 2. The chain's CDR3 is CASSRSGGGTDTQYF. CDR3 DNA sequence: TGTGCCAGCTCACGGAGCGGGGGGGGCACAGATACGCAGTATTTT.

This clone came up once. This chain connects TRBV6-1 to TRBJ1-1; possible D gene TRBD1, 6 bases. Between the trimmed V and J ends, which lost 4 bases and 1 base, there was a span of 13 bases. This CDR3 has 15 amino acids. Germline V lookup: CDR1 MNHNS, CDR2 SASEGT. CDR3 sequence (DNA): TGTGCCAGCAGTGGGATACAGGGCTGGAACACTGAAGCTTTCTTT. It translates to CASSGIQGWNTEAFF.

This chain connects TRBV2 to TRBJ1-5, with D hard to call. CDR3 length: 16 residues. Trimming removed 4 bases at V and 0 bases at J, with 13 bases between. Germline CDR1 and CDR2: SNHLY and FYNNEI. The CDR3 DNA reads as TGTGCCAGCAGTGTCGGGGATGATTATAGCAATCAGCCCCAGCATTTT. This encodes CASSVGDDYSNQPQHF.